A selection of T cell receptor beta chains follows, all from one sample in a study of control samples from healthy donors and cancer patients. Clones were sequenced by immunoSEQ multiplex PCR, and TCRdb holds only the in-frame ones, with some missing. The sample yields approximately 83,000 clones, more than 85% seen once. The specimen sequenced was blood. The receptors were sampled from a woman in her twenties or thirties in good health. Both conserved end residues are part of each CDR3. The D gene is left open where the match is weak. Clone size, where shown, is once, few, many, or a class for clones that have expanded.

clone size,V gene,J gene,D gene,CDR3 DNA,CDR3 protein
-,TRBV28,TRBJ1-1,-,TGTGCCAGCAGTTTTCAGGGGCAAAGGGCTGAAGCTTTCTTT,CASSFQGQRAEAFF
-,TRBV25-1,TRBJ1-1,-,TGTGCCAGAAACGGGTGGTGCACTGAAGCTTTCTTT,CARNGWCTEAFF
-,TRBV19,TRBJ1-5,TRBD1,TGTGCCACTAAAAGATGGGACAGCCATCAGCCCCAGCATTTT,CATKRWDSHQPQHF
-,TRBV24-1,TRBJ2-1,-,TGTGCCACCAGTGAATTACTAGTTGGTGAGCAGTTCTTC,CATSELLVGEQFF
-,TRBV18,TRBJ1-1,-,TGTGCCAGCTCACCACCCAACGCGAACACTGAAGCTTTCTTT,CASSPPNANTEAFF
-,TRBV5-4,TRBJ2-1,TRBD2,TGTGCCAGCAGCTTGTTCTTAGCGGGAAACAATGAGCAGTTCTTC,CASSLFLAGNNEQFF
-,TRBV28,TRBJ2-1,-,TGTGCCAGCAGTCTAAGGACAGACGCCTACAATGAGCAGTTCTTC,CASSLRTDAYNEQFF
-,TRBV19,TRBJ1-2,TRBD1,TGTGCCAGTAGTACCCGACGACAGGGCGGGTATGGCTACACCTTC,CASSTRRQGGYGYTF
-,TRBV7-3,TRBJ1-1,-,TGTGCCAGCAGCTTAGGTGGGCTGGGCACTGAAGCTTTCTTT,CASSLGGLGTEAFF
-,TRBV2,TRBJ1-5,-,TGTGCCAGCCACCGGGTCCCCAATCAGCCCCAGCATTTT,CASHRVPNQPQHF
-,TRBV6-5,TRBJ1-4,TRBD1,TGTGCCAGCAGGACCGGGACAGGGCCTAATGAAAAACTGTTTTTT,CASRTGTGPNEKLFF
once,TRBV24-1,TRBJ2-3,-,TGTGCCACCAGTGATACGACAGGAATCGACACAGATACGCAGTATTTT,CATSDTTGIDTDTQYF
-,TRBV15,TRBJ1-5,-,TGTGCCACCAGCAGAGGGGCAGAAAATCAGCCCCAGCATTTT,CATSRGAENQPQHF
-,TRBV5-5,TRBJ1-4,-,TGTGCCAGCAACTTAGGTGGAACTAATGAAAAACTGTTTTTT,CASNLGGTNEKLFF
-,TRBV29-1,TRBJ2-3,TRBD1,TGCAGCGTTGAAGGGTCGACAGGGGGGATAGCAGATACGCAGTATTTT,CSVEGSTGGIADTQYF
once,TRBV2,TRBJ1-2,-,TGTGCCAGCAGCGCTCTTTCGGGGTATGGCTACACCTTC,CASSALSGYGYTF
-,TRBV10-3,TRBJ2-5,TRBD2,TGTGCCAGCATGGGACTAGCGGGAACCGAGACCCAGTACTTC,CASMGLAGTETQYF